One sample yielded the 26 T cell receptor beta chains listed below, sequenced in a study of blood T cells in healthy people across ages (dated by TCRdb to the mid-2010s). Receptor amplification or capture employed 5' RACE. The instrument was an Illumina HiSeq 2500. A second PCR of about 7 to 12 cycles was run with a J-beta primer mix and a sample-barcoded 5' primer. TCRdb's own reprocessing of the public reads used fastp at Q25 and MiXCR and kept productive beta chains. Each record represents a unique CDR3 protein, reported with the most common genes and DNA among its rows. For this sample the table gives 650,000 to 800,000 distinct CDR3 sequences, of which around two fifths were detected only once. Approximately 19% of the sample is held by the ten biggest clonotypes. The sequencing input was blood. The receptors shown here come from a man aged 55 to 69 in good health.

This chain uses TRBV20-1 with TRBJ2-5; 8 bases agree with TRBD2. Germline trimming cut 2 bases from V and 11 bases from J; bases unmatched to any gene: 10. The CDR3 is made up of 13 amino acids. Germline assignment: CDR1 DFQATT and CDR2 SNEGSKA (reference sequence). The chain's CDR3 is CSARPRGGYKQYF. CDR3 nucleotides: TGCAGTGCTAGACCACGGGGGGGCTATAAGCAGTACTTC.

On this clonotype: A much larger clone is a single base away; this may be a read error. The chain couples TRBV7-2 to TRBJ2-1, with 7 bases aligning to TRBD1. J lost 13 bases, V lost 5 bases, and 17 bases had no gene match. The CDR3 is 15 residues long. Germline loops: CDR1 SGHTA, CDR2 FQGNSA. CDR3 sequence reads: CASSQSPGQWETQFF. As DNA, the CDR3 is TGTGCCAGCAGCCAATCCCCGGGACAGTGGGAGACCCAGTTCTTC.

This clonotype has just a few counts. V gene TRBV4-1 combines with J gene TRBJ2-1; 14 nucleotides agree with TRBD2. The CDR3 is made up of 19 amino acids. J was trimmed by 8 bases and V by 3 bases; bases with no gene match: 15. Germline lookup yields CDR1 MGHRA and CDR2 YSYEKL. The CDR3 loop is CASSHVRLAGGATRHEQFF. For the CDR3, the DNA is TGCGCCAGCAGCCATGTACGACTAGCGGGGGGGGCTACTCGGCATGAGCAGTTCTTC.

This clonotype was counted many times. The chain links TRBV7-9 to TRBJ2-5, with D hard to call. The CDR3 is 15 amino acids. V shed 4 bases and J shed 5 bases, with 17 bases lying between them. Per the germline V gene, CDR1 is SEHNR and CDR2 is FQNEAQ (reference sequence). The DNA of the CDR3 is TGTGCCAGCAGCTCTACGTTTGGGGTCGGGGAGACCCAGTACTTC. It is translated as CASSSTFGVGETQYF.

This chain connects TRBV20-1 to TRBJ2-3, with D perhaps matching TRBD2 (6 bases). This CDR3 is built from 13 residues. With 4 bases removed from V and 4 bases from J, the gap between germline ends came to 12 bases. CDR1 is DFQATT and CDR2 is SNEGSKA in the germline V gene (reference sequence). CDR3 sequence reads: CSAISTGADTQYF. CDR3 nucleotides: TGCAGTGCTATCTCGACGGGGGCAGATACGCAGTATTTT.

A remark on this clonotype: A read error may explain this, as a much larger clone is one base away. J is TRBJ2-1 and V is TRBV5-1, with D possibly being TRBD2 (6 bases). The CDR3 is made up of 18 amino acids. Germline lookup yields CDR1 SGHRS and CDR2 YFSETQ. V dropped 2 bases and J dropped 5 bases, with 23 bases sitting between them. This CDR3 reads CASSLRTLARVANNEQFF. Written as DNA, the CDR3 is TGCGCCAGCAGCTTACGGACTCTAGCGAGGGTCGCAAACAATGAGCAGTTCTTC.

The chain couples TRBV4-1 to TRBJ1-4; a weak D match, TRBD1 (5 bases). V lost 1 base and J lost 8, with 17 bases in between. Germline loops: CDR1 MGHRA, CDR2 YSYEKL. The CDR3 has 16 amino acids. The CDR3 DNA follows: TGCGCCAGCAGCCAAGGGGAGGGGCGCAACTCGGAAAAACTGTTTTTT. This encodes CASSQGEGRNSEKLFF.

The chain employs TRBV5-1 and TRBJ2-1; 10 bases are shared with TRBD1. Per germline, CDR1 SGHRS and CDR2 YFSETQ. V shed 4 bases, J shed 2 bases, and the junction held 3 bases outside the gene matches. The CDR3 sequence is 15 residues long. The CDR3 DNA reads TGCGCCAGCAGCAAGGGGACAGGGGCCTACAATGAGCAGTTCTTC. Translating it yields CASSKGTGAYNEQFF.

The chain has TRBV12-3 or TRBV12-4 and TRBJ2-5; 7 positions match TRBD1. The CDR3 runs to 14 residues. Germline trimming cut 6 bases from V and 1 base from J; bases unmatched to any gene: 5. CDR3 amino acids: CASRNGQVQETQYF. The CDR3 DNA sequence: TGTGCCAGCAGAAACGGACAGGTCCAAGAGACCCAGTACTTC.

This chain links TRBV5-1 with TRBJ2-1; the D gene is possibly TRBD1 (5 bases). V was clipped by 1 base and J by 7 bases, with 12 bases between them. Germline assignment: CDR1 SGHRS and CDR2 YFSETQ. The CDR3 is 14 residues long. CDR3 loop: CASSLPGLGNEQFF. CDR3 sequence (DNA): TGCGCCAGCAGCTTGCCAGGGTTAGGGAATGAGCAGTTCTTC.

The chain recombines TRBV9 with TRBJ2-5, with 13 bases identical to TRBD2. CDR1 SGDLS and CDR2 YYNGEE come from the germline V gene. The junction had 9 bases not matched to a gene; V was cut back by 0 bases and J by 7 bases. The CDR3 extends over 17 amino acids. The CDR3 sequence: CASSVAGLAGDRGTQYF. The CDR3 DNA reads TGTGCCAGCAGCGTAGCCGGACTAGCGGGGGACCGGGGGACCCAGTACTTC.

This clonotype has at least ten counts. In DNA form, the CDR3 reads TGTGCCAGCAGCCTGGGACAGGGGCCAGATACGCAGTATTTT. Amino acid sequence: CASSLGQGPDTQYF. This chain links TRBV12-3 or TRBV12-4 with TRBJ2-3, with TRBD1 identical over 10 bases. The ends lost 6 bases at V and 4 bases at J; junction bases unmatched: 4. The CDR3 contains 14 residues.

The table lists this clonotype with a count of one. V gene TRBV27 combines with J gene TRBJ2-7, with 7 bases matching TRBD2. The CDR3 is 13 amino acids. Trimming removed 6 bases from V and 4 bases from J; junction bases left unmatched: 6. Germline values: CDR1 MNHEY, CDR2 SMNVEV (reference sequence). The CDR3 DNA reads TGTGCCAGCAGAGGACTAGAAGGGTACGAGCAGTACTTC. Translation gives CASRGLEGYEQYF.

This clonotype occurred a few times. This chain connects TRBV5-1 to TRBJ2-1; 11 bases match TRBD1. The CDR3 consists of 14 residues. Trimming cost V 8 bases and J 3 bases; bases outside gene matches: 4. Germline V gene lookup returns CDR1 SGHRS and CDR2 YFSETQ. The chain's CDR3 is CASSGTGGYNEQFF. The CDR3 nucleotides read TGCGCCAGTTCCGGGACAGGGGGCTACAATGAGCAGTTCTTC.

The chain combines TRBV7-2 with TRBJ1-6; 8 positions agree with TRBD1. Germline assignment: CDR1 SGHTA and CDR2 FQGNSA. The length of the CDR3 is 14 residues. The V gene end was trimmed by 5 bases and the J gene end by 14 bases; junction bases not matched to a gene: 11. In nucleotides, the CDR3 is TGTGCCAGCAGCCTAGGCGGACAGGGCGAAACCCTCCACTTT. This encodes CASSLGGQGETLHF.

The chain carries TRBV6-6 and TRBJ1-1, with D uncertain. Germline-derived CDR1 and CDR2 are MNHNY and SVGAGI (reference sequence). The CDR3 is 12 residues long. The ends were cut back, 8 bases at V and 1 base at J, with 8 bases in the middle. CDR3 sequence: CASWDRNTEAFF. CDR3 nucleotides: TGTGCCAGCTGGGATAGGAACACTGAAGCTTTCTTT.

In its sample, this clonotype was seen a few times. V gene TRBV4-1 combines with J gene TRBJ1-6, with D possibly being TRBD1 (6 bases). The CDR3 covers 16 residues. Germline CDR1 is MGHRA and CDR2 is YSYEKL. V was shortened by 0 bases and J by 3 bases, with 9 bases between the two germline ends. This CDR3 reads CASSQDGGGYNSPLHF. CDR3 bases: TGCGCCAGCAGCCAAGATGGGGGCGGCTATAATTCACCCCTCCACTTT.

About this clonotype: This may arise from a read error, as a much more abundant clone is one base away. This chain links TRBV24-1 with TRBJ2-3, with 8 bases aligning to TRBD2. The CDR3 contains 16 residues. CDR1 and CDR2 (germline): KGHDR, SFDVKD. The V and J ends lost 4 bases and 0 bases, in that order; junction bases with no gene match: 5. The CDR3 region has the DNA TGTGCCACCAGTGACCCACGGGGGGGCAGCACAGATACGCAGTATTTT. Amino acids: CATSDPRGGSTDTQYF.

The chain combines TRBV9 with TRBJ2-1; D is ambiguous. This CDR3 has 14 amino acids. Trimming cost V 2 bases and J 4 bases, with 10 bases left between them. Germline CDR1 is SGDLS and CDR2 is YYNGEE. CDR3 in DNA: TGTGCCAGCAGCGTGAACGTGGGTTACAATGAGCAGTTCTTC. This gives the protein CASSVNVGYNEQFF.

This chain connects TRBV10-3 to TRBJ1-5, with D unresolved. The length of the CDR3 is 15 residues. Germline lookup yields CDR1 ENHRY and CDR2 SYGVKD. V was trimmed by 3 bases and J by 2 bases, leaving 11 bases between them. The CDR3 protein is CAISDVAGGNQPQHF. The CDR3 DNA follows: TGTGCCATCAGTGATGTAGCCGGGGGCAATCAGCCCCAGCATTTT.

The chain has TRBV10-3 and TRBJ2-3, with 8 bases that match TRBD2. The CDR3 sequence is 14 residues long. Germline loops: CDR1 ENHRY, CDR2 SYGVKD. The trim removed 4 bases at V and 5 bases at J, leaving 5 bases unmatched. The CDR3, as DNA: TGTGCCATCAGTGTTAGCGGGGTGGGAGATACGCAGTATTTT. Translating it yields CAISVSGVGDTQYF.

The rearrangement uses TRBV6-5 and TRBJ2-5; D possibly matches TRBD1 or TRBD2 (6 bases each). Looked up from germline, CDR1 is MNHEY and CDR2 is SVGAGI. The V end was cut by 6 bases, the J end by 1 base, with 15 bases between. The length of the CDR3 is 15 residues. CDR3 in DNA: TGTGCCAGCAGCCGCAAGGGGGGCCCCCAAGAGACCCAGTACTTC. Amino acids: CASSRKGGPQETQYF.

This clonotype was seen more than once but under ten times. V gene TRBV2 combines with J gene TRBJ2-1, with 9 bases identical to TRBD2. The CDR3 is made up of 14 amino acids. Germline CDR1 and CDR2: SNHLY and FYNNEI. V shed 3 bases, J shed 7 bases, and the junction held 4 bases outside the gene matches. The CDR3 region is CASSDWLAGNEQFF. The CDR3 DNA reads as TGTGCCAGCAGTGATTGGCTAGCGGGGAATGAGCAGTTCTTC. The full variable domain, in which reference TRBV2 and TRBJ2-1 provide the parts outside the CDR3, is EPEVTQTPSHQVTQMGQEVILRCVPISNHLYFYWYRQILGQKVEFLVSFYNNEISEKSEIFDDQFSVERPDGSNFTLKIRSTKLEDSAMYFCASSDWLAGNEQFFGPGTRLTVL.

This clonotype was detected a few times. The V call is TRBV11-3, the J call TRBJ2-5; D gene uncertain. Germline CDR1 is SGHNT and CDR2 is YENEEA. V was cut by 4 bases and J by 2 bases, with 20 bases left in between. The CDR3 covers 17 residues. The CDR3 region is CASSSPTRSERQETQYF. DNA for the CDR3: TGTGCCAGCAGCTCCCCCACCAGGTCCGAGCGACAAGAGACCCAGTACTTC.

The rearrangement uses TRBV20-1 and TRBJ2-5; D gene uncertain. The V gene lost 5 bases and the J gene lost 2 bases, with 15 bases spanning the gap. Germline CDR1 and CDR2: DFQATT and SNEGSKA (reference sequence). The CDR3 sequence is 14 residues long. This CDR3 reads CSAYRVGPQETQYF. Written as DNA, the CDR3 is TGCAGTGCTTACCGGGTCGGGCCTCAAGAGACCCAGTACTTC.

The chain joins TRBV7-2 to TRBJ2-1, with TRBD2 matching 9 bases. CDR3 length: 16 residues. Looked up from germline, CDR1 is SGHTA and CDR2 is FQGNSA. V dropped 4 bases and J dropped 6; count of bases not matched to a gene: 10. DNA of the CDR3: TGTGCCAGCAGCTCGCTTGGCGGGGGGGTTGGCAATGAGCAGTTCTTC. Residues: CASSSLGGGVGNEQFF.